The rows below give T cell receptor beta chains drawn from one sample of a study of regulatory T cells in long-lasting Graves disease. TCRdb processed the multiplex PCR reads anew with MiXCR; each CDR3 protein has one entry. The sample holds 500,000 to 700,000 distinct CDR3 sequences, 16% seen once. This sample also appeared in a second study, on T cells in Graves' hyperthyroidism and ophthalmopathy.

Sequencing was performed on peripheral blood mononuclear cells (PBMCs), taken at new diagnosis, from a patient treated with antithyroid drugs. Receptors originate from a woman aged 30 to 39 with Graves disease. CDR3s include the opening cysteine and the closing phenylalanine or tryptophan. Each record gives: clone size, V gene, D gene, J gene, CDR3 DNA, CDR3 protein. The D gene is left open where the match is weak. Expanded clones are given a class, and other clones once, few, many or no size at all.

clone_size: NA
v_call: TRBV5-6
d_call: NA
j_call: TRBJ1-1
cdr3_nt: TGTGCCAGCAGCCGCGAGAAACGGGACATACTCAACACTGAAGCTTTCTTT
cdr3_aa: CASSREKRDILNTEAFF

clone_size: many
v_call: TRBV28
d_call: NA
j_call: TRBJ1-4
cdr3_nt: TGTGCCAGCAGTTTACCTACAACTAATGAAAAACTGTTTTTT
cdr3_aa: CASSLPTTNEKLFF

clone_size: few
v_call: TRBV11-2
d_call: NA
j_call: TRBJ2-5
cdr3_nt: TGTGCCAGCAGCCGGAGAGGGACTGCCGACGAGGAGACCCAGTACTTC
cdr3_aa: CASSRRGTADEETQYF

clone_size: few
v_call: TRBV28
d_call: NA
j_call: TRBJ2-5
cdr3_nt: TGTGCCAGCAGGGGCAGGGTGGTTTCAAACGGGTATCAAGAGACCCAGTACTTC
cdr3_aa: CASRGRVVSNGYQETQYF

clone_size: NA
v_call: TRBV20-1
d_call: NA
j_call: TRBJ1-6
cdr3_nt: TGCAGTGCGTCGATGGGGGCGCAGGGTCACGATTCACCCCTCCACTTT
cdr3_aa: CSASMGAQGHDSPLHF

clone_size: NA
v_call: TRBV6-2/TRBV6-3
d_call: NA
j_call: TRBJ1-2
cdr3_nt: TGTGCCAGGGGGGACTCGCGAGAGGGCTACACCTTC
cdr3_aa: CARGDSREGYTF

clone_size: many
v_call: TRBV27
d_call: NA
j_call: TRBJ1-2
cdr3_nt: TGTGCCAGCAGACCGGGTCGGGTAGGCTATGGCTACACCTTC
cdr3_aa: CASRPGRVGYGYTF

clone_size: many
v_call: TRBV11-1
d_call: NA
j_call: TRBJ2-7
cdr3_nt: TGTGCCAGCAGTAGGAGCAGAAACTACGAGCAGTACTTC
cdr3_aa: CASSRSRNYEQYF

clone_size: few
v_call: TRBV29-1
d_call: NA
j_call: TRBJ1-2
cdr3_nt: TGCAGCGTTGTTCTAGAGTTCTATGGCTACACCTTC
cdr3_aa: CSVVLEFYGYTF

clone_size: NA
v_call: TRBV7-6
d_call: TRBD1
j_call: TRBJ2-3
cdr3_nt: TGTGCCAGCAGCTCGGGGGACAGGGGGTTAGATACGCAGTATTTT
cdr3_aa: CASSSGDRGLDTQYF

clone_size: NA
v_call: TRBV12-3/TRBV12-4
d_call: NA
j_call: TRBJ1-6
cdr3_nt: TGTGCCAGCAGTTTAGCAGGACTGAAGGATTCACCCCTCCACTTT
cdr3_aa: CASSLAGLKDSPLHF

clone_size: NA
v_call: TRBV30
d_call: NA
j_call: TRBJ1-6
cdr3_nt: TGTGCCTGGAGTTCGACAGGAGGATCACCCCTCCACTTT
cdr3_aa: CAWSSTGGSPLHF

clone_size: many
v_call: TRBV7-9
d_call: NA
j_call: TRBJ1-1
cdr3_nt: TGTGCCAGCAGCTTGCAGGGGATCAACACTGAAGCTTTCTTT
cdr3_aa: CASSLQGINTEAFF

clone_size: few
v_call: TRBV20-1
d_call: NA
j_call: TRBJ2-1
cdr3_nt: TGCAGTGCGGAGACTCGTCCCAATGAGCAGTTCTTC
cdr3_aa: CSAETRPNEQFF

clone_size: many
v_call: TRBV12-3/TRBV12-4
d_call: NA
j_call: TRBJ1-5
cdr3_nt: TGTGCCAGCAGTTTGGGCTGGGGACGGGGGGGCAATCAGCCCCAGCATTTT
cdr3_aa: CASSLGWGRGGNQPQHF

clone_size: many
v_call: TRBV20-1
d_call: TRBD1
j_call: TRBJ1-5
cdr3_nt: TGCAGTGCTAGGGACAGGGGCCAGCCCCAGCATTTT
cdr3_aa: CSARDRGQPQHF

clone_size: many
v_call: TRBV28
d_call: NA
j_call: TRBJ2-5
cdr3_nt: TGTGCCAGCAGTCTACAGGGGACCCAGTACTTC
cdr3_aa: CASSLQGTQYF

clone_size: many
v_call: TRBV11-2
d_call: NA
j_call: TRBJ2-1
cdr3_nt: TGTGCCAGCAGCCCCGTCGGGCGGAATGAGCAGTTCTTC
cdr3_aa: CASSPVGRNEQFF

clone_size: few
v_call: TRBV6-1
d_call: TRBD2
j_call: TRBJ2-3
cdr3_nt: TGTGCCAGCAGTCCGAGCGGGAGTTTCACAGATACGCAGTATTTT
cdr3_aa: CASSPSGSFTDTQYF

clone_size: once
v_call: TRBV20-1
d_call: NA
j_call: TRBJ2-7
cdr3_nt: TGCAGCAACCAGATGGGGGGCGCCTCCTACGAGCAGTACTTC
cdr3_aa: CSNQMGGASYEQYF

clone_size: many
v_call: TRBV10-3
d_call: TRBD2
j_call: TRBJ2-1
cdr3_nt: TGTGCCATCAGTGAGTCTGGTCTAGCGGGGTACAATGAGCAGTTCTTC
cdr3_aa: CAISESGLAGYNEQFF

clone_size: few
v_call: TRBV28
d_call: NA
j_call: TRBJ2-7
cdr3_nt: TGTGCCAGCAGTCTCCGTCCCGGGTCCCCTGGGGTCGAGCAGTACTTC
cdr3_aa: CASSLRPGSPGVEQYF

clone_size: many
v_call: TRBV20-1
d_call: TRBD2
j_call: TRBJ2-3
cdr3_nt: TGCAGTGCTCTTAGCGGGAGGGCCGGAGCAGATACGCAGTATTTT
cdr3_aa: CSALSGRAGADTQYF

clone_size: few
v_call: TRBV29-1
d_call: NA
j_call: TRBJ1-6
cdr3_nt: TGCAGCGCCCGGGAGGGGGAATATAATTCACCCCTCCACTTT
cdr3_aa: CSAREGEYNSPLHF

clone_size: many
v_call: TRBV30
d_call: NA
j_call: TRBJ1-1
cdr3_nt: TGTGCCTGGGGTCGTGCGGACACTGAAGCTTTCTTT
cdr3_aa: CAWGRADTEAFF

clone_size: many
v_call: TRBV12-3/TRBV12-4
d_call: TRBD2
j_call: TRBJ2-1
cdr3_nt: TGTGCCAGCAGTATAATAGCGGGAGGGTTAAGCTCCTACAATGAGCAGTTCTTC
cdr3_aa: CASSIIAGGLSSYNEQFF

clone_size: many
v_call: TRBV7-2
d_call: TRBD2
j_call: TRBJ2-7
cdr3_nt: TGTGCCAGCAGCGGCGGGACTACCGACCTGGGGACCTACGAGCAGTACTTC
cdr3_aa: CASSGGTTDLGTYEQYF

clone_size: many
v_call: TRBV7-9
d_call: NA
j_call: TRBJ1-6
cdr3_nt: TGTGCCAGCAGCCCTTTTGGGGTAGGCAATTCACCCCTCCACTTT
cdr3_aa: CASSPFGVGNSPLHF

clone_size: many
v_call: TRBV6-2/TRBV6-3
d_call: NA
j_call: TRBJ2-5
cdr3_nt: TGTGCCAGCAGTTACTCGGCTAGCCTCCAAGAGACCCAGTACTTC
cdr3_aa: CASSYSASLQETQYF

clone_size: few
v_call: TRBV7-9
d_call: NA
j_call: TRBJ2-7
cdr3_nt: TGTGCCAGCAGCTTAAGCCCTGACGAGCAGTACTTC
cdr3_aa: CASSLSPDEQYF

clone_size: many
v_call: TRBV2
d_call: NA
j_call: TRBJ1-3
cdr3_nt: TGTGCCAGCAGCGCCTCCGAAGCCTCTGGAAACACCATATATTTT
cdr3_aa: CASSASEASGNTIYF

clone_size: few
v_call: TRBV19
d_call: TRBD2
j_call: TRBJ2-7
cdr3_nt: TGTGCCAGTAGTACTGGACTAGCGGGAGACCGCGAGCAGTACTTC
cdr3_aa: CASSTGLAGDREQYF